The 12 T cell receptor beta chains below come from one sample, sequenced in a study of blood T cells in healthy people across ages. Combining a sample-barcoded 5' primer with a J-beta primer mix, a second PCR ran for about 7 to 11 cycles. One entry per CDR3 protein, called by TCRdb with MiXCR from the 5' RACE reads. The sample lists over 550,000 distinct CDR3 sequences; approximately 30% were seen once. Material: blood. The receptors derive from a woman of 80 years or more in good health.

This clonotype was seen ten or more times. V usage is TRBV20-1 and J usage is TRBJ2-3, with D unresolved. This CDR3 is built from 15 residues. Germline CDR1 reads DFQATT; CDR2 reads SNEGSKA (reference sequence). V lost 5 bases to trimming and J lost 1 base, with 16 bases between them. The CDR3 sequence: CSAVTGSSGTDTQYF. The CDR3 DNA sequence: TGCAGTGCTGTGACCGGGTCCTCCGGCACAGATACGCAGTATTTT.

This clonotype was observed a handful of times. This could be a read error, since a much larger clone is one nucleotide away. The rearrangement links TRBV6-1 to TRBJ1-2; the match to TRBD1 covers 8 bases. Germline-derived CDR1 and CDR2 are MNHNS and SASEGT. The V gene end was trimmed by 5 bases and the J gene end by 7 bases; junction bases not matched to a gene: 6. The CDR3 is 13 residues long. CDR3: CASSRTGIGGYTF. CDR3 nucleotide sequence: TGTGCCAGCAGTCGGACAGGGATCGGTGGCTACACCTTC.

Details on this clonotype: A single base separates this from a much larger clone, so it may be a read error. This CDR3 is missing its conserved last phenylalanine or tryptophan, likely due to a read error. The V and J genes are TRBV20-1 and TRBJ2-3; tentatively, D is TRBD2 (6 bases). Trimming pared 1 base from V and 2 bases from J, leaving 13 bases between. Germline CDR1 and CDR2: DFQATT and SNEGSKA (reference sequence). This CDR3 comprises 15 residues. DNA for the CDR3: TGCAGTGCTAGAGCCTTGACGGGAGACACAGATACGCAGTATGTT. This codes for CSARALTGDTDTQYV.

This chain uses TRBV20-1 with TRBJ2-3, with 7 bases matching TRBD2. Germline assignment: CDR1 DFQATT and CDR2 SNEGSKA (reference sequence). The V segment lost 1 base and the J segment 1 base; nucleotides outside the gene matches: 8. The CDR3 contains 16 residues. CDR3 sequence reads: CSARATSAGGTDTQYF. The CDR3 region has the DNA TGCAGTGCTAGAGCCACTAGCGCGGGAGGCACAGATACGCAGTATTTT.

In this sample, this clonotype turned up a few times. The chain uses TRBV4-3 and TRBJ1-5; TRBD1 might be the D (6 bases). Looked up from germline, CDR1 is LGHNA and CDR2 is YSLEER. V shed 0 bases and J shed 2 bases, with 17 bases lying between them. The CDR3 is made up of 18 amino acids. The CDR3 loop reads CASSQDDAGARGNQPQHF. As DNA, the CDR3 is TGCGCCAGCAGCCAAGATGATGCGGGGGCTCGAGGCAATCAGCCCCAGCATTTT.

The V call is TRBV10-3, the J call TRBJ2-5; D gene ambiguous. CDR1 and CDR2 (germline): ENHRY, SYGVKD. The CDR3 runs to 13 residues. V was cut by 0 bases and J by 3 bases, with 5 bases left in between. The CDR3 loop reads CAISESQKETQYF. CDR3 DNA sequence: TGTGCCATCAGTGAGTCGCAGAAAGAGACCCAGTACTTC.

The rearrangement uses TRBV12-3 or TRBV12-4 and TRBJ1-1, with 8 bases identical to TRBD1. With V trimmed by 7 bases and J by 7 bases, 11 bases remained unmatched. CDR3 length equals 14 residues. The CDR3 loop is CASTRTGRENEAFF. The CDR3 DNA follows: TGTGCCAGCACCCGGACAGGGAGAGAGAATGAAGCTTTCTTT.

This clonotype was counted many times. The V gene is TRBV5-1, the J gene TRBJ2-5; tentative D call: TRBD2 (7 bases). Trimming shortened V by 4 bases and J by 1 base, and 11 bases separated the two germline ends. The CDR3 is 14 amino acids. Germline V gene lookup returns CDR1 SGHRS and CDR2 YFSETQ. CDR3 protein: CASSRGGAQETQYF. The CDR3 DNA reads TGCGCCAGCAGCAGGGGGGGGGCCCAAGAGACCCAGTACTTC.

The chain couples TRBV29-1 to TRBJ2-4, with TRBD1 as a possible D gene (5 bases). The J call may not be correct, given that the DNA end is closer to TRBJ2-7. Per the germline V gene, CDR1 is SQVTM and CDR2 is ANQGSEA. This CDR3 comprises 12 residues. This chain's CDR3 is CSVEMTDYEQYF. Here the CDR3 DNA reads TGCAGCGTCGAGATGACAGACTACGAGCAGTACTTC.

At least ten counts were recorded for this clonotype. This chain joins TRBV20-1 and TRBJ2-1, with 9 bases aligning to TRBD2. Germline V gene lookup returns CDR1 DFQATT and CDR2 SNEGSKA (reference sequence). The J segment lost 8 bases and the V segment lost 0 bases, leaving 14 bases of the junction unmatched. There are 17 residues in the CDR3. The DNA for the CDR3 is TGCAGTGCTAGAGATGTTCGGACGCGGGGGGGCTTGGATGAGCAGTTCTTC. This gives the protein CSARDVRTRGGLDEQFF.

This clonotype has a count of ten or more. This rearrangement joins TRBV25-1 to TRBJ1-5; D not resolved. The CDR3 runs to 14 residues. Germline V lookup: CDR1 MGHDK, CDR2 SYGVNS. V was cut by 1 base and J by 4 bases, with 8 bases left in between. The CDR3 loop reads CASSESGRNQPQHF. For the CDR3, the DNA is TGTGCCAGCAGTGAATCGGGCAGAAATCAGCCCCAGCATTTT.

This clonotype was detected ten times or more. The chain carries TRBV20-1 and TRBJ2-5, with 7 bases aligning to TRBD1. The germline V gene encodes CDR1 DFQATT and CDR2 SNEGSKA (reference sequence). Germline trimming cut 2 bases from V and 5 bases from J; bases unmatched to any gene: 2. The CDR3 is 12 amino acids. In nucleotides, the CDR3 is TGCAGTGCTAGAAGGGGGCTCGAGACCCAGTACTTC. Protein: CSARRGLETQYF.